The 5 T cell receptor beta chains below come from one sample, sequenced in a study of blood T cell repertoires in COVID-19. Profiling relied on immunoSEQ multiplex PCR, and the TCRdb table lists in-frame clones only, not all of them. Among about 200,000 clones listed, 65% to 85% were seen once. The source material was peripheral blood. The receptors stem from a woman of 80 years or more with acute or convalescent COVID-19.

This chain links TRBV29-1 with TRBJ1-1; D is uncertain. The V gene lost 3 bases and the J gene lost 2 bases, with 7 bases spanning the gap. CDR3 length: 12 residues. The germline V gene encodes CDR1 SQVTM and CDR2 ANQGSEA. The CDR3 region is CSVDSGNTEAFF. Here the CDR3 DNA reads TGCAGCGTTGATAGCGGAAACACTGAAGCTTTCTTT.

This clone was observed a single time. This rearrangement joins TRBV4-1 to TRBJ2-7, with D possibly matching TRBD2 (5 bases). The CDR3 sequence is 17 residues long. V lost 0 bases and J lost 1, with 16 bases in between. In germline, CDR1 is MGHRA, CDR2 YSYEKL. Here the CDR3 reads CASSQDRFAGISYEQYF. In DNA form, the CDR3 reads TGCGCCAGCAGCCAAGATAGATTCGCCGGGATTTCCTACGAGCAGTACTTC.

The DNA for the CDR3 is TGTGCCAGCAGTTTGTCCCCTACTAGCGCCGGACCCCACGAGCAGTACTTC. Protein: CASSLSPTSAGPHEQYF. The chain carries TRBV27 and TRBJ2-7; 7 bases agree with TRBD2. With 3 bases clipped from V and 5 bases from J, the junction kept 16 bases outside the gene matches. CDR1 and CDR2 (germline): MNHEY, SMNVEV (reference sequence). This CDR3 is 17 amino acids long.

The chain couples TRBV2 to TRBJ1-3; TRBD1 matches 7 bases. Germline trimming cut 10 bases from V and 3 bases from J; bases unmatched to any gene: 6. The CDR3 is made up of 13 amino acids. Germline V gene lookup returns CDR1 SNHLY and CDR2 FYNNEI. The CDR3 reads CATSRDSGNTIYF. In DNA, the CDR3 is TGTGCCACCTCCCGGGACAGTGGAAACACCATATATTTT.

Here the CDR3 DNA reads TGTGCCAGTAGTACGGGCGGGCCGGAACTCCTGGGAAACACCATATATTTT. It codes for CASSTGGPELLGNTIYF. This sequence joins TRBV19 and TRBJ1-3, with D hard to call. Deletions cut 4 bases from V and 4 bases from J, with 20 bases between. Per the germline V gene, CDR1 is LNHDA and CDR2 is SQIVND (reference sequence). The CDR3 totals 17 residues.